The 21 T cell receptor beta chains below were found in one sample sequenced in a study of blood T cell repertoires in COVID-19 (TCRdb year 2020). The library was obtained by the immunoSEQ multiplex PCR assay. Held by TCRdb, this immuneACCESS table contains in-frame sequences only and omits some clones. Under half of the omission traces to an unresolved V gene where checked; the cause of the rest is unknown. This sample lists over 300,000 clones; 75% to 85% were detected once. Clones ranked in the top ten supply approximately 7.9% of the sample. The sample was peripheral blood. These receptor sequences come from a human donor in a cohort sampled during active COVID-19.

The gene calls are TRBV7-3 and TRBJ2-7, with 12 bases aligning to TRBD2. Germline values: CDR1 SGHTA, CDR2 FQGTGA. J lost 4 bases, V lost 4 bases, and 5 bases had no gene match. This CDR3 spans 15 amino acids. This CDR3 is CASSSSGGAEYEQYF. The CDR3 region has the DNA TGTGCCAGCAGCTCTAGCGGGGGGGCCGAATACGAGCAGTACTTC.

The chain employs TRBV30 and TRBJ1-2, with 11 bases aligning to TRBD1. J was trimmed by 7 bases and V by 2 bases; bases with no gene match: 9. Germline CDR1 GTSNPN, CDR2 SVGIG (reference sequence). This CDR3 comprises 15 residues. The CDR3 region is CAWSNPGQGVGGYTF. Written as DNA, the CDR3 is TGTGCCTGGAGTAACCCGGGACAGGGGGTCGGTGGCTACACCTTC.

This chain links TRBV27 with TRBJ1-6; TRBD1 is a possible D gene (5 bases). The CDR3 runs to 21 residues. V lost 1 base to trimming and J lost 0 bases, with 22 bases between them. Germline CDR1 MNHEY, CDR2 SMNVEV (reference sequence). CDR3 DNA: TGTGCCAGCAGTTTATTCCCGGGACTTCGAACATCTAGCTCCTATAATTCACCCCTCCACTTT. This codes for CASSLFPGLRTSSSYNSPLHF.

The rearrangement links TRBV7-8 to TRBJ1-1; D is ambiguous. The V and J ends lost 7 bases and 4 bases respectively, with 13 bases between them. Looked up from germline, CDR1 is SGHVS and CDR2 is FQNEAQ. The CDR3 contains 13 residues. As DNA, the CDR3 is TGTGCCAGCACTGAGGGTCCCGGCACTGAAGCTTTCTTT. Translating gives CASTEGPGTEAFF.

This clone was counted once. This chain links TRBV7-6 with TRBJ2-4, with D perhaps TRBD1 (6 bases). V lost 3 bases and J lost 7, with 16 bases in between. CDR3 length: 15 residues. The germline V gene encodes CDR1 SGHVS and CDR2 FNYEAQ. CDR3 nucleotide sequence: TGTGCCAGCAGCTTCAGGGGTGGGGATATGAACATTCAGTACTTC. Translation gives CASSFRGGDMNIQYF.

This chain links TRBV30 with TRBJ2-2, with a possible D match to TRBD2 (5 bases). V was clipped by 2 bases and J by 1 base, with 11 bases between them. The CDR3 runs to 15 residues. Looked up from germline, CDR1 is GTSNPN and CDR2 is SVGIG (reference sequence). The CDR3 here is CAWSPGNRNTGELFF. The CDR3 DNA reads TGTGCCTGGAGTCCGGGGAATCGGAACACCGGGGAGCTGTTTTTT.

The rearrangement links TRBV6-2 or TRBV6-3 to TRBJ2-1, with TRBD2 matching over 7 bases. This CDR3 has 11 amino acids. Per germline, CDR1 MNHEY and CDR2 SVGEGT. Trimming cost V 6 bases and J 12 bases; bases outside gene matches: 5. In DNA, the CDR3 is TGTGCCAGCAGCTCTAGCGGCTGGCAGTTCTTC. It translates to CASSSSGWQFF.

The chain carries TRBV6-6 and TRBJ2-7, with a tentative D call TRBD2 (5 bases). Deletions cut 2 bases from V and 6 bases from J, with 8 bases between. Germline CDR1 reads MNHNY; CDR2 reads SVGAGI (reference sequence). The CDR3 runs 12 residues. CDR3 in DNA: TGTGCCAGCAGTTACCTTCGGGGCGAGCAGTACTTC. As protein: CASSYLRGEQYF.

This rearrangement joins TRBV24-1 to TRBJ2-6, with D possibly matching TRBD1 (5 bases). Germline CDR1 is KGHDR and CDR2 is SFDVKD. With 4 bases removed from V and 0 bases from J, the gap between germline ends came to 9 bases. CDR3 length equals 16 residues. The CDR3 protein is CATSDATVSGANVLTF. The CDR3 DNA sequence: TGTGCCACCAGTGACGCGACAGTCTCTGGGGCCAACGTCCTGACTTTC.

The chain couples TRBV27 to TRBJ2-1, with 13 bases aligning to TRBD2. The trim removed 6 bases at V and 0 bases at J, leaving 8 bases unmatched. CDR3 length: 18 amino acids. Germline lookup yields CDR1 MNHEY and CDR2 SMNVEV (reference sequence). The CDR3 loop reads CASSKGLAGSSSYNEQFF. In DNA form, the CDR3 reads TGTGCCAGCAGCAAGGGACTAGCGGGGAGTAGCTCCTACAATGAGCAGTTCTTC.

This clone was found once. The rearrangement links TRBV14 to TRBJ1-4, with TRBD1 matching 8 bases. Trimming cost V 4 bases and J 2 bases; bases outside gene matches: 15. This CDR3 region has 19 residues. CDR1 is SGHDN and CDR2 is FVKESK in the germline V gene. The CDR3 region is CASSLYPGQGRSTNEKLFF. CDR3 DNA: TGTGCCAGCAGCCTTTATCCTGGACAGGGTAGGTCCACTAATGAAAAACTGTTTTTT.

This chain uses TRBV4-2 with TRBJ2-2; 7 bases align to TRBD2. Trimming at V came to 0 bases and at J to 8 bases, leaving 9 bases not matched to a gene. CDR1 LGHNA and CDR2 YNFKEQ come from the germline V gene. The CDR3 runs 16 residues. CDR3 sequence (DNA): TGTGCCAGCAGCCAAGAGCGGGGGAAATATATGGGGGAGCTGTTTTTT. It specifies CASSQERGKYMGELFF.

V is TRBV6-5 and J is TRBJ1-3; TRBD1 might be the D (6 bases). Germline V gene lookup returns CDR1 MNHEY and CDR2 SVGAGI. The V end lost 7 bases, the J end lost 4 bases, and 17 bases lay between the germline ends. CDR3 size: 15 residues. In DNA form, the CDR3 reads TGTGCCAGCAAAATTTCGGGGGGCAAGGGAAACACCATATATTTT. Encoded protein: CASKISGGKGNTIYF.

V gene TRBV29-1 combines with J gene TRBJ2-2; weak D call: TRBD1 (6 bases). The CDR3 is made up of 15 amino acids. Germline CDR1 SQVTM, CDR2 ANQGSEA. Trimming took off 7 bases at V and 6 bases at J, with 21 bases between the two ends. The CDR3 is CSANREGPPSGELFF. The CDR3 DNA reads TGCAGCGCGAACAGGGAAGGTCCCCCTTCCGGGGAGCTGTTTTTT.

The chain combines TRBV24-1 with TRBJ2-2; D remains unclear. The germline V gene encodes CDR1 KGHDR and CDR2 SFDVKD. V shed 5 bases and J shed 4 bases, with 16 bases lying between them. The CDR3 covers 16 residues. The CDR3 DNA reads TGTGCCACCAGTGTCCAAGGCCAGGTGTCCACCGGGGAGCTGTTTTTT. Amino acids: CATSVQGQVSTGELFF.

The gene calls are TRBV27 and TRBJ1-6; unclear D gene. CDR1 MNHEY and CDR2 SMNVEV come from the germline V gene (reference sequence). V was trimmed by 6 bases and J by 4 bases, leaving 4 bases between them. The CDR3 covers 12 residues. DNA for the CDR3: TGTGCCAGCAGACTTTATAATTCACCCCTCCACTTT. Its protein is CASRLYNSPLHF.

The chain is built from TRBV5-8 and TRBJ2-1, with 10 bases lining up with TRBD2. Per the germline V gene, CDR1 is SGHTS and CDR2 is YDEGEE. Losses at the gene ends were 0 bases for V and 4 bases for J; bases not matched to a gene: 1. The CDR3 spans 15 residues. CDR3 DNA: TGTGCCAGCAGCTTGGAACTAGCGGGGTACAATGAGCAGTTCTTC. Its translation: CASSLELAGYNEQFF.

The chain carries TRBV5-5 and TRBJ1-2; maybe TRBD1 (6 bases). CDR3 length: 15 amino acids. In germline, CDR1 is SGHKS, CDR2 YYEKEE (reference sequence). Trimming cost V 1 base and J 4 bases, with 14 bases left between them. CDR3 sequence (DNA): TGTGCCAGCAGCTTGAAGGGGGTCGGCGGCTATGGCTACACCTTC. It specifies CASSLKGVGGYGYTF.

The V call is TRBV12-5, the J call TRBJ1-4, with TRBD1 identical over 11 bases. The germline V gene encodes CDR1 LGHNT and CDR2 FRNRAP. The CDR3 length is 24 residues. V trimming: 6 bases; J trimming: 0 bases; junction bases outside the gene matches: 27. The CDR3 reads CASGRVPGQGVVASWRATNEKLFF. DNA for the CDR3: TGTGCTAGTGGCCGCGTGCCGGGACAGGGGGTCGTCGCGTCGTGGAGGGCAACTAATGAAAAACTGTTTTTT.

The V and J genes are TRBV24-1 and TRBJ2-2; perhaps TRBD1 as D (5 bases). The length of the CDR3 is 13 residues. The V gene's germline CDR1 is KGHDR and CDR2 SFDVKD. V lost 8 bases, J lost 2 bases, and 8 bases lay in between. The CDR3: CATIDSNTGELFF. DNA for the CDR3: TGTGCCACCATCGACAGTAACACCGGGGAGCTGTTTTTT.

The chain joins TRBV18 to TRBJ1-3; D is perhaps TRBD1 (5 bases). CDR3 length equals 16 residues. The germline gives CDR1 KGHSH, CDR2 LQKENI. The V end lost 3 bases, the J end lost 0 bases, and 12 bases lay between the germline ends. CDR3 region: CASSPGGPNSGNTIYF. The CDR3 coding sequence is TGTGCCAGCTCACCCGGGGGACCTAACTCTGGAAACACCATATATTTT.